This T cell receptor (beta chain) was profiled in a study of blood T cell repertoires in COVID-19. Study-wide context: The study drew acute and convalescent COVID-19 samples from the United States, Italy and Spain.

TCRdb's copy holds only in-frame clones and misses some; the assay was immunoSEQ multiplex PCR. In the table there are around 220,000 clones, around 80% of which are singletons. Enrollees, roughly 18 to 89 years old, lived in approximately 24 US areas. Per germline, CDR1 GTSNPN and CDR2 SVGIG (reference sequence). Trimming took off 4 bases at V and 2 bases at J, with 6 bases between the two ends. This CDR3 contains 11 residues. This clone was detected only a few times. The sequence was collected from a middle-aged woman with acute COVID-19. Sequenced: PBMCs or T cells enriched from blood (not recorded which). The chain couples TRBV30 to TRBJ2-7; the D gene is possibly TRBD1 (6 bases). The CDR3 DNA reads TGTGCCTGGACAGGGGCCTACGAGCAGTACTTC. Its protein product is CAWTGAYEQYF.